These T cell receptor beta chains were read from a single sample in a study of CD8 T cells in Susac syndrome. Via MiXCR, TCRdb re-called the immunoSEQ multiplex PCR reads, giving one row per CDR3 protein. The sample records 250,000 to 300,000 distinct CDR3 sequences, about nine tenths being singletons. What was sequenced was CD8+ T cells from PBMCs. The receptors come from a human donor with multiple sclerosis. Each CDR3 is given with its conserved first and last residue. The D gene is left open where the match is weak. Rows may omit the clone size; those that give it use once, few, many or a size class.

D gene: .
clone size: .
V gene: TRBV28
J gene: TRBJ2-1
CDR3 DNA: TGTGCCAGCAGTCCCGGTTGGGGGAAAGCGGAGCAGTTCTTC
CDR3 protein: CASSPGWGKAEQFF

D gene: .
clone size: .
V gene: TRBV28
J gene: TRBJ2-6
CDR3 DNA: TGTGCCAGCAGTTTTACCGGGGCGGCTGGGGCCAACGTCCTGACTTTC
CDR3 protein: CASSFTGAAGANVLTF

D gene: .
clone size: .
V gene: TRBV4-3
J gene: TRBJ2-7
CDR3 DNA: TGCGCCAGCAGCCAAGACTTCCCGGGACTTGCCTACGAGCAGTACTTC
CDR3 protein: CASSQDFPGLAYEQYF

D gene: .
clone size: few
V gene: TRBV27
J gene: TRBJ2-1
CDR3 DNA: TGTGCCAGCAGTATTATTGGCGATGAGCAGTTCTTC
CDR3 protein: CASSIIGDEQFF

D gene: .
clone size: .
V gene: TRBV2
J gene: TRBJ2-3
CDR3 DNA: TGTGCCTGCCAGGGTGAGGGACCCACACAAGATACGCAGTATTTT
CDR3 protein: CACQGEGPTQDTQYF

D gene: .
clone size: .
V gene: TRBV12-3/TRBV12-4
J gene: TRBJ2-3
CDR3 DNA: TGTGCCAGCAGTTTAGCGTTGGGAGCGGGTTTCACAGATACGCAGTATTTT
CDR3 protein: CASSLALGAGFTDTQYF

D gene: .
clone size: .
V gene: TRBV4-2
J gene: TRBJ2-1
CDR3 DNA: TGTGCCAGCAGCCAAGGGGAGACTCCCTACAATGAGCAGTTCTTC
CDR3 protein: CASSQGETPYNEQFF

D gene: TRBD2
clone size: .
V gene: TRBV7-9
J gene: TRBJ2-1
CDR3 DNA: TGTGCCAGCCCATTAGCGGGGACGGGGAATGAGCAGTTCTTC
CDR3 protein: CASPLAGTGNEQFF

D gene: .
clone size: .
V gene: TRBV2
J gene: TRBJ2-3
CDR3 DNA: TGTGCCAGCAGCGGGGTTAGCACAAGCACAGATACGCAGTATTTT
CDR3 protein: CASSGVSTSTDTQYF

D gene: .
clone size: once
V gene: TRBV28
J gene: TRBJ1-2
CDR3 DNA: TGTGCCAGCACCGCCGCGGGAGGCTACACCTTC
CDR3 protein: CASTAAGGYTF

D gene: .
clone size: .
V gene: TRBV6-2/TRBV6-3
J gene: TRBJ2-3
CDR3 DNA: TGTGCCAGCAGTTACGCAGCTCAGTGGGCACACAGGGATACGCAGTATTTT
CDR3 protein: CASSYAAQWAHRDTQYF

D gene: .
clone size: .
V gene: TRBV9
J gene: TRBJ1-2
CDR3 DNA: TGTGCCAGCAGCCCTAGACAGGCCGGGGGGGGTGGCTACACCTTC
CDR3 protein: CASSPRQAGGGGYTF

D gene: .
clone size: .
V gene: TRBV4-3
J gene: TRBJ2-7
CDR3 DNA: TGCGCCAGCAGCCAAGACGTCGAAGGGATTTCCTACGAGCAGTACTTC
CDR3 protein: CASSQDVEGISYEQYF

D gene: .
clone size: .
V gene: TRBV3-1
J gene: TRBJ2-3
CDR3 DNA: TGTGCCAGCAGCGCACCGAGACAGGAGGGTCCAGATACGCAGTATTTT
CDR3 protein: CASSAPRQEGPDTQYF

D gene: .
clone size: .
V gene: TRBV4-3
J gene: TRBJ2-7
CDR3 DNA: TGCGCCAGCAGCCAAGATACTAGTGTGGCCTACGAGCAGTACTTC
CDR3 protein: CASSQDTSVAYEQYF

D gene: .
clone size: .
V gene: TRBV10-3
J gene: TRBJ2-2
CDR3 DNA: TGTGCCACTGGGAGTTCCGGGGAGCTGTTTTTT
CDR3 protein: CATGSSGELFF

D gene: .
clone size: .
V gene: TRBV12-3/TRBV12-4
J gene: TRBJ1-2
CDR3 DNA: TGTGCCAGCAGTTCTTCCTATGGCTACACCTTC
CDR3 protein: CASSSSYGYTF

D gene: TRBD1
clone size: .
V gene: TRBV14
J gene: TRBJ2-3
CDR3 DNA: TGTGCCAGCAGCCAGACAGGGGGGATTCATACGCAGTATTTT
CDR3 protein: CASSQTGGIHTQYF

D gene: .
clone size: .
V gene: TRBV30
J gene: TRBJ1-2
CDR3 DNA: TGTGCCTGGGGACCGACACAGAACTATGGCTACACCTTC
CDR3 protein: CAWGPTQNYGYTF

D gene: .
clone size: .
V gene: TRBV2
J gene: TRBJ2-1
CDR3 DNA: TGTGCCAGCGGGGCGGAGGAGAACTACAATGAGCAGTTCTTC
CDR3 protein: CASGAEENYNEQFF

D gene: .
clone size: .
V gene: TRBV5-1
J gene: TRBJ2-7
CDR3 DNA: TGCGCCAGCAGCATCCGGGACCGTGCTTCCTACGAGCAGTACTTC
CDR3 protein: CASSIRDRASYEQYF

D gene: .
clone size: .
V gene: TRBV2
J gene: TRBJ2-7
CDR3 DNA: TGTGCCAGCAGTGATGGGAGGTTCTACGAGCAGTACTTC
CDR3 protein: CASSDGRFYEQYF

D gene: .
clone size: .
V gene: TRBV11-1
J gene: TRBJ2-5
CDR3 DNA: TGTGCCAGCAGCTTAAGGAGGCCGGCCCAAGAGACCCAGTACTTC
CDR3 protein: CASSLRRPAQETQYF

D gene: TRBD1
clone size: .
V gene: TRBV2
J gene: TRBJ2-7
CDR3 DNA: TGTGCCAGCATCGGACAGGAAGCCTACGAGCAGTACTTC
CDR3 protein: CASIGQEAYEQYF

D gene: TRBD2
clone size: .
V gene: TRBV9
J gene: TRBJ2-7
CDR3 DNA: TGTGCCAGCAGCGTAGCCGCTAGCGGCTCCTACGAGCAGTACTTC
CDR3 protein: CASSVAASGSYEQYF

D gene: .
clone size: .
V gene: TRBV9
J gene: TRBJ1-5
CDR3 DNA: TGTGCCAGCAGCGTCGGAATTAGCAATCAGCCCCAGCATTTT
CDR3 protein: CASSVGISNQPQHF

D gene: .
clone size: .
V gene: TRBV6-2/TRBV6-3
J gene: TRBJ2-1
CDR3 DNA: TGTGCCAGCAGTTGGGCGGCCGAGGGGGGTGAGCAGTTCTTC
CDR3 protein: CASSWAAEGGEQFF

D gene: TRBD1
clone size: .
V gene: TRBV7-9
J gene: TRBJ2-2
CDR3 DNA: TGTGCCAGCAGCATACAGGGGGCGCGGGGCACCGGGGAGCTGTTTTTT
CDR3 protein: CASSIQGARGTGELFF

D gene: TRBD2
clone size: .
V gene: TRBV7-9
J gene: TRBJ2-4
CDR3 DNA: TGTGCCAGCAGCCCCCTCTTGTTGGCTAGCGGGAGGGCCGAAAACATTCAGTACTTC
CDR3 protein: CASSPLLLASGRAENIQYF

D gene: .
clone size: once
V gene: TRBV5-1
J gene: TRBJ1-4
CDR3 DNA: TGCGCCAGCAGCTTGGACCTCGGTGCAACTAATGAAAAACTGTTTTTT
CDR3 protein: CASSLDLGATNEKLFF

D gene: .
clone size: .
V gene: TRBV4-2
J gene: TRBJ2-2
CDR3 DNA: TGTGCCAGCAGCTCCCTTGACCGTGACACCGGGGAGCTGTTTTTT
CDR3 protein: CASSSLDRDTGELFF

D gene: TRBD1
clone size: .
V gene: TRBV9
J gene: TRBJ1-2
CDR3 DNA: TGTGCCAGCAGCGCCCACAGGGGGGGAGGCTATGGCTACACCTTC
CDR3 protein: CASSAHRGGGYGYTF

D gene: .
clone size: .
V gene: TRBV7-8
J gene: TRBJ2-6
CDR3 DNA: TGTGCCAGCAGCGTAGAATCCCTAGTCTCTGGGGCCAACGTCCTGACTTTC
CDR3 protein: CASSVESLVSGANVLTF

D gene: TRBD1
clone size: .
V gene: TRBV7-9
J gene: TRBJ2-2
CDR3 DNA: TGTGCCAGCAGCCCCAGGGGGCTCGGCACCGGGGAGCTGTTTTTT
CDR3 protein: CASSPRGLGTGELFF

D gene: .
clone size: .
V gene: TRBV6-6
J gene: TRBJ1-2
CDR3 DNA: TGTGCCAGCAGTTACGTTCTAGGGGGGAACTATGGCTACACCTTC
CDR3 protein: CASSYVLGGNYGYTF

D gene: .
clone size: .
V gene: TRBV7-9
J gene: TRBJ2-1
CDR3 DNA: TGTGCCAGCAGCCCACGGGAGCTGGGCTCCTACAATGAGCAGTTCTTC
CDR3 protein: CASSPRELGSYNEQFF

D gene: .
clone size: .
V gene: TRBV30
J gene: TRBJ2-2
CDR3 DNA: TGTGCCTGGAAATTCTCCGACACCGGGGAGCTGTTTTTT
CDR3 protein: CAWKFSDTGELFF

D gene: .
clone size: .
V gene: TRBV20-1
J gene: TRBJ2-7
CDR3 DNA: TGCAGTGCTAGAGATCCCCAGGGACCCTACGAGCAGTACTTC
CDR3 protein: CSARDPQGPYEQYF

D gene: .
clone size: .
V gene: TRBV7-6
J gene: TRBJ2-7
CDR3 DNA: TGTGCCAGCAGCTTAGCAGTTACCTCCTACGAGCAGTACTTC
CDR3 protein: CASSLAVTSYEQYF

D gene: TRBD2
clone size: .
V gene: TRBV6-1
J gene: TRBJ2-2
CDR3 DNA: TGTGCCAGCAAGGCGGGGGGGGAGACCGGGGAGCTGTTTTTT
CDR3 protein: CASKAGGETGELFF

D gene: .
clone size: .
V gene: TRBV2
J gene: TRBJ2-7
CDR3 DNA: TGTGCCAGCCATGCTAGGGATTACGAGCAGTACTTC
CDR3 protein: CASHARDYEQYF

D gene: .
clone size: .
V gene: TRBV25-1
J gene: TRBJ2-5
CDR3 DNA: TGTGCCAGCGGGGTTGAGAACCAAGAGACCCAGTACTTC
CDR3 protein: CASGVENQETQYF